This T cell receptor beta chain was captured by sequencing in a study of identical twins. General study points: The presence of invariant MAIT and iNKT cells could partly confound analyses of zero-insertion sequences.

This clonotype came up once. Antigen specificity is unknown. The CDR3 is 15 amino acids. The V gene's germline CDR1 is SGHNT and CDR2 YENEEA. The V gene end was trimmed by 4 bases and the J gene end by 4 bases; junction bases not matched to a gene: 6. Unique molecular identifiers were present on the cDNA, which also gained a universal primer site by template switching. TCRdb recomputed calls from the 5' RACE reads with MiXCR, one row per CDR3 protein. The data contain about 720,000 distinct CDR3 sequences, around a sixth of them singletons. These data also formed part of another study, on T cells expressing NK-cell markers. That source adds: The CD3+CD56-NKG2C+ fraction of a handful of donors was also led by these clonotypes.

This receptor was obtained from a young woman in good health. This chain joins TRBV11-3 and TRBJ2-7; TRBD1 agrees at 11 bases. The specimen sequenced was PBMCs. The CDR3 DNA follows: TGTGCCAGCAGCTGGACGGGACAGGGGGGGTACGAGCAGTACTTC. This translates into CASSWTGQGGYEQYF.